A single sample gave rise to the 30 T cell receptor beta chains below, sequenced in a study of response to subunit inactivated influenza vaccine. TCRdb called the RT-PCR reads again in MiXCR, with one record for every CDR3 protein. The sample comprises more than 700,000 distinct CDR3 sequences, less than 25% of which are singletons, and 10% rests with the top ten. The sequenced sample was PBMCs from blood, obtained 5 to 6 days after vaccination. The receptors were gathered from a man over 45 who received an inactivated influenza vaccine.

This clonotype has more than one count but fewer than ten. The chain has TRBV4-2 and TRBJ2-7, with TRBD2 matching over 8 bases. This CDR3 is built from 17 residues. The junction had 8 bases not matched to a gene; V was cut back by 1 base and J by 0 bases. Germline V gene data show CDR1 as LGHNA and CDR2 as YNFKEQ. CDR3 protein: CASSQAAERESSYEQYF. The CDR3 region has the DNA TGTGCCAGCAGCCAAGCGGCCGAGCGGGAGAGCTCCTACGAGCAGTACTTC.

This clonotype was picked up a small number of times. The chain uses TRBV29-1 and TRBJ2-7; tentatively, D is TRBD1 or TRBD2 (6 bases each). The ends were cut back, 6 bases at V and 5 bases at J, with 11 bases in the middle. Germline assignment: CDR1 SQVTM and CDR2 ANQGSEA. This CDR3 is built from 11 residues. CDR3 sequence (DNA): TGCAGCGTGCCAAGGGGGGACGAGCAGTACTTC. This codes for CSVPRGDEQYF.

This clonotype was seen only a few times. V gene TRBV11-2 combines with J gene TRBJ2-1; D ambiguous. Trimming took off 0 bases at V and 9 bases at J, with 12 bases between the two ends. Germline V gives CDR1 SGHAT, CDR2 FQNNGV. This CDR3 contains 14 residues. The CDR3 DNA reads TGTGCCAGCAGCTTAGATCCCGGGTGGATTGAGCAGTTCTTC. Its translation: CASSLDPGWIEQFF.

The chain couples TRBV6-2 or TRBV6-3 to TRBJ1-5; D remains ambiguous. Germline V gene lookup returns CDR1 MNHEY and CDR2 SVGEGT. The CDR3 extends over 13 amino acids. Between the trimmed V and J ends, which lost 8 bases and 0 bases, there was a span of 8 bases. The CDR3 sequence: CASRTDSNQPQHF. The CDR3 nucleotides are TGTGCCAGCCGGACGGATAGCAATCAGCCCCAGCATTTT.

V usage is TRBV5-1 and J usage is TRBJ2-1, with 7 nucleotides matching TRBD2. CDR3 length: 16 amino acids. V shed 0 bases, J shed 0 bases, and the junction held 3 bases outside the gene matches. Germline CDR1 reads SGHRS; CDR2 reads YFSETQ. CDR3 nucleotide sequence: TGCGCCAGCAGCTTGGTTGGGACTACCTCCTACAATGAGCAGTTCTTC. Amino acids: CASSLVGTTSYNEQFF.

This clonotype was found a few times. The chain is built from TRBV12-3 or TRBV12-4 and TRBJ1-4, with 8 bases aligning to TRBD1. The CDR3 is made up of 14 amino acids. The J segment lost 2 bases and the V segment lost 6 bases, leaving 2 bases of the junction unmatched. CDR3 in amino acids: CASRTGVTNEKLFF. DNA for the CDR3: TGTGCCAGCAGGACAGGGGTTACTAATGAAAAACTGTTTTTT.

This clonotype has just a few counts. J is TRBJ2-3 and V is TRBV29-1; TRBD2 matches at 12 bases. J lost 3 bases, V lost 5 bases, and 9 bases had no gene match. CDR3 size: 16 residues. Germline CDR1 and CDR2: SQVTM and ANQGSEA. Written as DNA, the CDR3 is TGCAGCGTTATAGGGGGACTAGCGGGTCGAACAGATACGCAGTATTTT. Its translation: CSVIGGLAGRTDTQYF.

This clonotype was picked up many times. The rearrangement links TRBV7-9 to TRBJ2-7, with TRBD2 as a possible D gene (6 bases). V was clipped by 1 base and J by 2 bases, with 9 bases between them. CDR1 and CDR2 (germline): SEHNR, FQNEAQ (reference sequence). The CDR3 loop spans 14 amino acids. CDR3 in DNA: TGTGCCAGCAGCTTAGTGACGGGGGCCTACGAGCAGTACTTC. It yields the protein CASSLVTGAYEQYF. The full variable domain, completed using reference TRBV7-9 and TRBJ2-7, is DTGVSQNPRHKITKRGQNVTFRCDPISEHNRLYWYRQTLGQGPEFLTYFQNEAQLEKSRLLSDRFSAERPKGSFSTLEIQRTEQGDSAMYLCASSLVTGAYEQYFGPGTRLTVT.

V usage is TRBV30 and J usage is TRBJ2-5; D is possibly TRBD1 (5 bases). The V gene lost 6 bases and the J gene lost 6 bases, with 14 bases spanning the gap. There are 12 residues in the CDR3. From germline, CDR1 is GTSNPN and CDR2 SVGIG (reference sequence). CDR3 nucleotides: TGTGCCTGTGACCAGGGTTCGAAGACCCAGTACTTC. The encoded protein is CACDQGSKTQYF.

The V call is TRBV5-5, the J call TRBJ1-2; 9 bases line up with TRBD1. Per germline, CDR1 SGHKS and CDR2 YYEKEE (reference sequence). The CDR3 runs 13 residues. Unmatched junction bases numbered 3, after V lost 5 bases and J lost 4 bases. Here the CDR3 reads CASRVTGGYGYTF. Written as DNA, the CDR3 is TGTGCCAGCAGAGTGACAGGGGGCTATGGCTACACCTTC.

This clonotype came up a few times. The V gene is TRBV24-1, the J gene TRBJ2-1; 7 nucleotides line up with TRBD1. The length of the CDR3 is 15 residues. V lost 7 bases to trimming and J lost 1 base; unmatched junction nucleotides: 6. Looked up from germline, CDR1 is KGHDR and CDR2 is SFDVKD. CDR3 nucleotide sequence: TGTGCCACCAGCTCGGACAGGCTTTCCTACAATGAGCAGTTCTTC. It specifies CATSSDRLSYNEQFF.

The V call is TRBV6-2 or TRBV6-3, the J call TRBJ2-2; 11 nucleotides line up with TRBD2. In germline, CDR1 is MNHEY, CDR2 SVGEGT. Germline trimming cut 5 bases from V and 6 bases from J; bases unmatched to any gene: 5. The CDR3 consists of 15 residues. The CDR3 spells CASSNSGRAAGELFF. The DNA of the CDR3 is TGTGCCAGCAGTAATAGCGGGAGGGCCGCCGGGGAGCTGTTTTTT.

This clonotype came up a few times. This chain uses TRBV11-2 with TRBJ2-7, with D perhaps TRBD1 (6 bases). Germline-derived CDR1 and CDR2 are SGHAT and FQNNGV. Between the trimmed V and J ends, which lost 4 bases and 2 bases, there was a span of 15 bases. The CDR3 spans 15 residues. Written as DNA, the CDR3 is TGTGCCAGCAGCTCACAAGACAGGTCCGCCTACGAGCAGTACTTC. This sequence encodes CASSSQDRSAYEQYF.

About this clonotype: One junction end disagrees with the germline gene, perhaps due to a read error. The J gene is TRBJ2-4, the V gene TRBV5-6; 7 positions agree with TRBD2. The CDR3 loop spans 15 amino acids. In germline, CDR1 is SGHDT, CDR2 YYEEEE. The CDR3 loop reads CSSSQRIIPGGIQYF. CDR3 DNA sequence: TGTTCCAGCAGCCAAAGGATCATCCCGGGGGGCATTCAGTACTTC.

This clonotype was seen many times. The rearrangement links TRBV20-1 to TRBJ2-1; D call uncertain. The CDR3 spans 15 residues. The germline CDR1 and CDR2 sequences are DFQATT and SNEGSKA (reference sequence). Trimming took off 0 bases at V and 2 bases at J, with 11 bases between the two ends. CDR3: CSARDTKSAYNEQFF. Written as DNA, the CDR3 is TGCAGTGCTAGAGATACGAAGAGCGCCTACAATGAGCAGTTCTTC.

Remarks on this clonotype: A much bigger clone sits one base away, suggesting this may be a read error. The chain uses TRBV7-2 and TRBJ2-7; the match to TRBD2 covers 7 bases. CDR1 is SGHTA, CDR2 FQGNSA, per germline. This CDR3 contains 16 residues. The CDR3 region is CASILAGQKGNYEQYF. CDR3 nucleotides: TGTGCCAGCATCTTAGCGGGCCAGAAAGGGAACTACGAGCAGTACTTC.

A few counts support this clonotype. V usage is TRBV6-5 and J usage is TRBJ2-5; D may be TRBD1 (7 bases). CDR1 MNHEY and CDR2 SVGAGI come from the germline V gene. CDR3 size: 16 residues. Trimming left V 0 bases short and J 2 bases short, with 13 bases between. Written as DNA, the CDR3 is TGTGCCAGCAGTTACTCGCGGGACAGTCAACAAGAGACCCAGTACTTC. It yields the protein CASSYSRDSQQETQYF.

This clonotype was seen a few times. The chain joins TRBV10-3 to TRBJ2-7, with TRBD1 matching 9 bases. The length of the CDR3 is 13 residues. V shed 5 bases and J 6 bases; nucleotides not matched to a gene: 5. Per the germline V gene, CDR1 is ENHRY and CDR2 is SYGVKD. The CDR3 region is CAISPTGGGEQYF. Here the CDR3 DNA reads TGTGCCATCAGTCCGACAGGGGGTGGCGAGCAGTACTTC.

As for this clonotype: This clone may be a read error of a much larger clone one base away. This sequence joins TRBV15 and TRBJ2-3; no firm D call. Trimming pared 0 bases from V and 4 bases from J, leaving 5 bases between. The CDR3 consists of 13 residues. CDR1 and CDR2 from the germline V gene are LNHNV and YYDKDF (reference sequence). The CDR3 nucleotides read TGTGCCACCAGCAGAGATAAGGCAGATACGCAGTATTTT. This codes for CATSRDKADTQYF.

The rearrangement links TRBV2 to TRBJ2-3, with D perhaps TRBD1 or TRBD2 (6 bases each). There are 18 residues in the CDR3. Trimming stripped 11 bases from V and 1 base from J, with 28 bases between. CDR1 and CDR2 (germline): SNHLY, FYNNEI. The CDR3 nucleotides are TGTGCCCTCAGTTTTTGGGACACCGGGCGGGATGGCACAGATACGCAGTATTTT. Translated: CALSFWDTGRDGTDTQYF. Drawing the rest from reference TRBV2 and TRBJ2-3, the complete variable domain is EPEVTQTPSHQVTQMGQEVILRCVPISNHLYFYWYRQILGQKVEFLVSFYNNEISEKSEIFDDQFSVERPDGSNFTLKIRSTKLEDSAMYFCALSFWDTGRDGTDTQYFGPGTRLTVL.

J is TRBJ2-3 and V is TRBV12-3 or TRBV12-4, with D possibly being TRBD2 (6 bases). Between the trimmed V and J ends, which lost 1 base and 4 bases, there was a span of 12 bases. The CDR3 consists of 15 residues. The CDR3 reads CASSLGGVAADTQYF. The CDR3 DNA sequence: TGTGCCAGCAGTTTAGGGGGAGTAGCGGCAGATACGCAGTATTTT.

The table lists this clonotype with a few counts. The chain is built from TRBV7-2 and TRBJ2-1, with TRBD2 identical over 13 bases. CDR3 length: 15 residues. V shed 3 bases, J shed 9 bases, and the junction held 5 bases outside the gene matches. The germline V gene encodes CDR1 SGHTA and CDR2 FQGNSA. The CDR3: CASSFTSGGAGEQFF. The CDR3 bases are TGTGCCAGCAGCTTTACTAGCGGGGGGGCCGGTGAGCAGTTCTTC.

The chain uses TRBV2 and TRBJ2-2, with 9 bases aligning to TRBD1. Germline values: CDR1 SNHLY, CDR2 FYNNEI. The length of the CDR3 is 17 residues. The CDR3: CTFSALLGQGNTGELFF. CDR3 in DNA: TGTACCTTCAGTGCCCTTCTGGGACAGGGCAACACCGGGGAGCTGTTTTTT.

The gene calls are TRBV28 and TRBJ2-5, with TRBD1 matching over 8 bases. This CDR3 is 16 amino acids long. Per germline, CDR1 MDHEN and CDR2 SYDVKM. Losses at the gene ends were 3 bases for V and 7 bases for J; bases not matched to a gene: 13. CDR3 sequence: CASSFLIQGARGTQYF. The CDR3 DNA is TGTGCCAGCAGTTTTCTCATCCAGGGGGCCCGGGGGACCCAGTACTTC.

This chain links TRBV20-1 with TRBJ2-1; D ambiguous. CDR1 is DFQATT, CDR2 SNEGSKA, per germline (reference sequence). Between the trimmed V and J ends, which lost 7 bases and 6 bases, there was a span of 7 bases. CDR3 size: 10 residues. CDR3 loop: CSGVSNEQFF. The CDR3 DNA is TGCAGTGGGGTGAGCAATGAGCAGTTCTTC.

The rearrangement uses TRBV20-1 and TRBJ1-1; possible D gene TRBD1, 5 bases. This CDR3 comprises 15 residues. Trimming stripped 6 bases from V and 4 bases from J, with 21 bases between. Germline CDR1 reads DFQATT; CDR2 reads SNEGSKA (reference sequence). The CDR3 loop reads CSADLREVEATEAFF. The CDR3 bases are TGCAGTGCAGATCTCAGGGAAGTTGAGGCCACTGAAGCTTTCTTT.

V gene TRBV20-1 combines with J gene TRBJ2-5; TRBD1 matches 8 bases. The length of the CDR3 is 15 residues. Trimming took 1 base from V and 0 from J; bases not matched to a gene: 4. The germline gives CDR1 DFQATT, CDR2 SNEGSKA (reference sequence). The CDR3 nucleotides are TGCAGTGCTAGAGGGAACAGGGGGGACCAAGAGACCCAGTACTTC. Its translation: CSARGNRGDQETQYF.

This clonotype was observed a few times. The chain carries TRBV5-5 and TRBJ2-7; D ambiguous. V gave up 6 bases and J gave up 3 bases, with 13 bases separating them. Germline V gene sequence: CDR1 SGHKS, CDR2 YYEKEE (reference sequence). The CDR3 length is 13 residues. CDR3 in DNA: TGTGCCAGCAAAGGAGAAACAGACTACGAGCAGTACTTC. Its protein product is CASKGETDYEQYF.

The J gene is TRBJ2-3, the V gene TRBV30; 7 bases line up with TRBD2. Germline CDR1 and CDR2: GTSNPN and SVGIG (reference sequence). The CDR3 is 15 amino acids. V lost 2 bases to trimming and J lost 5 bases; unmatched junction nucleotides: 10. CDR3 sequence (DNA): TGTGCCTGGAGTCCCTCCGGTTTAGCGGGAGATACGCAGTATTTT. Protein: CAWSPSGLAGDTQYF.

This rearrangement joins TRBV9 to TRBJ2-1; 10 bases align to TRBD2. The V gene's germline CDR1 is SGDLS and CDR2 YYNGEE. The CDR3 runs to 16 residues. Trimming took 3 bases from V and 1 from J; bases not matched to a gene: 4. The CDR3 here is CASSGGTSASYNEQFF. CDR3 nucleotide sequence: TGTGCCAGCAGCGGGGGGACTAGCGCGTCCTACAATGAGCAGTTCTTC.